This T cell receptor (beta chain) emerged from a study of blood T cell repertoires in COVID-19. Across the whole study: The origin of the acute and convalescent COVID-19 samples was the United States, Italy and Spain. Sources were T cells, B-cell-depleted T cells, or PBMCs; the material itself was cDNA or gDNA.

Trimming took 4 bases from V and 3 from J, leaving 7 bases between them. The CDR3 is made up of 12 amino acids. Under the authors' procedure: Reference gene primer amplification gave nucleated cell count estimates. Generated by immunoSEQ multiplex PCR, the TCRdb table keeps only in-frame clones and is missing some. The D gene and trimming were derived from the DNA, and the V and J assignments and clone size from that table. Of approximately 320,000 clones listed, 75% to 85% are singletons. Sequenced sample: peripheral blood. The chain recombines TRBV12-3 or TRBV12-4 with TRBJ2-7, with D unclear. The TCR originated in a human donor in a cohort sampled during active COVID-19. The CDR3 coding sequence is TGTGCCAGCAGTTATGGCAGCTACGAGCAGTACTTC. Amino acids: CASSYGSYEQYF.